This TCR beta chain was profiled in a study of blood T cell repertoires in COVID-19. Study as a whole: Collection of acute and convalescent COVID-19 samples took place in the United States, Italy and Spain. Nucleic acid was either cDNA or gDNA, and it came from T cells, B-cell-depleted T cells, or PBMCs.

Produced via immunoSEQ multiplex PCR; TCRdb's table is partial and in-frame only. The sample yields 250,000 to 350,000 clones, roughly nine tenths seen once. Germline V gene data show CDR1 as PRHDT and CDR2 as FYEKMQ (reference sequence). The CDR3 is made up of 18 amino acids. V was clipped by 5 bases and J by 2 bases; unmatched bases: 13. All enrollees were about 18 to 90 years old and from 25 or so US areas. Cohort 3 donors counted as recovered after two negative PCRs, clearance, or resolved symptoms. Input material: PBMCs or T cells enriched from blood (not recorded which). The rearrangement joins TRBV13 to TRBJ2-7, with 12 bases that match TRBD2. This receptor was identified in a woman aged 18-29 years who had recovered from COVID-19. CDR3 sequence (DNA): TGTGCCAGCAGCCCCAAACCGGGACTAGCGGGTCTTACCTACGAGCAGTACTTC. It specifies CASSPKPGLAGLTYEQYF. Full variable domain (outside the CDR3, taken from reference TRBV13 and TRBJ2-7): AAGVIQSPRHLIKEKRETATLKCYPIPRHDTVYWYQQGPGQDPQFLISFYEKMQSDKGSIPDRFSAQQFSDYHSELNMSSLELGDSALYFCASSPKPGLAGLTYEQYFGPGTRLTVT.